Listed here are 26 T cell receptor beta chains from one sample, sequenced in a study of long-term antiretroviral therapy in people with HIV. Version v3.0 of the immunoSEQ assay ran at survey level. The assay was immunoSEQ multiplex PCR, and TCRdb's table has in-frame clones only and misses some. The table lists approximately 24,000 clones, about four fifths of them singletons. This material consisted of unsorted PBMCs, taken 4.4 years after starting antiretroviral therapy. The receptors originated from a man aged 30-40 years with HIV.

The chain joins TRBV14 to TRBJ2-7; TRBD2 might be the D (5 bases). V lost 1 base and J lost 1, with 17 bases in between. Looked up from germline, CDR1 is SGHDN and CDR2 is FVKESK. The CDR3 is made up of 17 amino acids. In nucleotides, the CDR3 is TGTGCCAGCAGCCAAGCTGCGGGCAGGATTCTTTCCTACGAGCAGTACTTC. Its protein product is CASSQAAGRILSYEQYF.

The sample holds one count of this clone. The V gene is TRBV10-1, the J gene TRBJ1-1, with D possibly TRBD1 on 5 matching bases. Germline V gene lookup returns CDR1 WNHNN and CDR2 SYGVQD (reference sequence). The CDR3 spans 16 residues. Trimming cost V 6 bases and J 0 bases, with 17 bases left between them. The CDR3 sequence: CASRTPTESLNTEAFF. DNA for the CDR3: TGCGCCAGCAGGACACCGACAGAGAGCTTGAACACTGAAGCTTTCTTT.

As DNA, the CDR3 is TGTGCCGTCGCTCGGACTAGCGCATACGAGCAGTACTTC. Protein product: CAVARTSAYEQYF. The chain couples TRBV27 to TRBJ2-7; 9 nucleotides align to TRBD2. The CDR3 spans 13 residues. Germline assignment: CDR1 MNHEY and CDR2 SMNVEV (reference sequence). Trimming removed 11 bases from V and 4 bases from J; junction bases left unmatched: 9.

J is TRBJ1-2 and V is TRBV9; TRBD1 matches at 7 bases. After removal of 3 bases from V and 2 bases from J, the junction contained 4 bases not matched to a gene. This CDR3 spans 14 amino acids. CDR1 and CDR2 (germline): SGDLS, YYNGEE. CDR3 protein: CASSGGGQNYGYTF. The CDR3 coding sequence is TGTGCCAGCAGCGGAGGGGGACAGAACTATGGCTACACCTTC.

The chain couples TRBV18 to TRBJ1-1, with 7 bases aligning to TRBD1. Germline V lookup: CDR1 KGHSH, CDR2 LQKENI. This CDR3 region has 15 residues. Trimming took 0 bases from V and 5 from J; bases not matched to a gene: 6. The CDR3 coding sequence is TGTGCCAGCTCACCACCTACAGGGGTGAGGACTGAAGCTTTCTTT. Protein: CASSPPTGVRTEAFF.

The V call is TRBV4-2, the J call TRBJ1-4; 9 bases fit TRBD1. Per the germline V gene, CDR1 is LGHNA and CDR2 is YNFKEQ. The CDR3 sequence is 14 residues long. V was clipped by 4 bases and J by 7 bases; unmatched bases: 4. The CDR3: CASSPDRGGEKLFF. Here the CDR3 DNA reads TGTGCCAGCAGCCCCGACAGGGGGGGTGAAAAACTGTTTTTT.

This clone was recorded once. V is TRBV7-3 and J is TRBJ2-3; D gene uncertain. The CDR3 spans 13 residues. Deletions cut 4 bases from V and 3 bases from J, with 8 bases between. From germline, CDR1 is SGHTA and CDR2 FQGTGA. The CDR3 protein is CASSSRPTDTQYF. DNA of the CDR3: TGTGCCAGCAGCTCCCGACCAACAGATACGCAGTATTTT.

V gene TRBV27 combines with J gene TRBJ1-1; D is ambiguous. The CDR3 has 12 residues. The germline gives CDR1 MNHEY, CDR2 SMNVEV (reference sequence). With 5 bases removed from V and 8 bases from J, the gap between germline ends came to 12 bases. CDR3 nucleotide sequence: TGTGCCAGCAGTCCCCTCGCAGGAGAAGCTTTCTTT. It yields the protein CASSPLAGEAFF.

V and J are TRBV19 and TRBJ1-1; D gene ambiguous. CDR3 length: 14 residues. V was shortened by 5 bases and J by 0 bases, with 10 bases between the two germline ends. Looked up from germline, CDR1 is LNHDA and CDR2 is SQIVND (reference sequence). The CDR3 protein is CASSAEYLNTEAFF. CDR3 nucleotides: TGTGCCAGTAGTGCAGAGTACCTGAACACTGAAGCTTTCTTT.

This chain connects TRBV27 to TRBJ1-1, with unresolved D. Trimming stripped 2 bases from V and 1 base from J, with 5 bases between. CDR1 is MNHEY, CDR2 SMNVEV, per germline (reference sequence). CDR3 length equals 13 residues. This CDR3 reads CASSLGRNTEAFF. The CDR3 DNA reads TGTGCCAGCAGTTTAGGCAGGAACACTGAAGCTTTCTTT.

This chain links TRBV11-2 with TRBJ1-4; 10 nucleotides align to TRBD1. Looked up from germline, CDR1 is SGHAT and CDR2 is FQNNGV. V gave up 6 bases and J gave up 10 bases; unmatched junction bases: 5. The CDR3 has 13 residues. The CDR3 is CASRGTGVGKLFF. CDR3 DNA: TGTGCCAGCAGGGGGACAGGGGTCGGAAAACTGTTTTTT.

The gene calls are TRBV7-8 and TRBJ1-1; D call uncertain. CDR1 is SGHVS, CDR2 FQNEAQ, per germline. V gave up 5 bases and J gave up 7 bases, with 17 bases separating them. The CDR3 length is 14 residues. CDR3 sequence: CASSVVVEGFEAFF. The CDR3 DNA reads TGTGCCAGCAGCGTAGTAGTTGAGGGATTTGAAGCTTTCTTT.

The V gene is TRBV5-1, the J gene TRBJ1-5, with D hard to call. This CDR3 region has 14 residues. Germline V gene data show CDR1 as SGHRS and CDR2 as YFSETQ. V was cut by 0 bases and J by 7 bases, with 11 bases left in between. In DNA, the CDR3 is TGCGCCAGCAGCTTGGGGCCCAACGGGCAGCCCCAGCATTTT. Protein product: CASSLGPNGQPQHF.

CDR3 amino acids: CATRPGPGLIPNTGELFF. Here the CDR3 DNA reads TGTGCCACCAGACCAGGCCCGGGACTCATACCGAACACCGGGGAGCTGTTTTTT. The chain is built from TRBV15 and TRBJ2-2; TRBD2 is a possible D gene (6 bases). The CDR3 extends over 18 amino acids. Germline V CDR1 and CDR2: LNHNV, YYDKDF (reference sequence). V was trimmed by 6 bases and J by 0 bases, leaving 20 bases between them.

J is TRBJ1-5 and V is TRBV19; D not resolved. Between the trimmed V and J ends, which lost 4 bases and 11 bases, there was a span of 21 bases. The CDR3 runs to 15 residues. From germline, CDR1 is LNHDA and CDR2 SQIVND (reference sequence). The CDR3, as DNA: TGTGCCAGTAGTAACTCCGAGAGCAACCTTATGACCCAGCATTTT. Amino acids: CASSNSESNLMTQHF.

V usage is TRBV5-1 and J usage is TRBJ1-1; no clear D gene. Germline assignment: CDR1 SGHRS and CDR2 YFSETQ. Trimming shortened V by 4 bases and J by 0 bases, and 13 bases separated the two germline ends. The CDR3 covers 15 residues. CDR3 bases: TGCGCCAGCAGCCGCCGCCGGGGTATGAACACTGAAGCTTTCTTT. Translated: CASSRRRGMNTEAFF.

The chain uses TRBV6-4 and TRBJ2-3; 8 positions match TRBD1. The germline V gene has CDR1 MRHNA and CDR2 SNTAGT. The CDR3 is 14 residues long. The J segment lost 1 base and the V segment lost 6 bases, leaving 3 bases of the junction unmatched. CDR3 protein: CASSDRGGTDTQYF. In DNA form, the CDR3 reads TGTGCCAGCAGCGACAGGGGAGGCACAGATACGCAGTATTTT.

The chain joins TRBV5-6 to TRBJ2-3; D may be TRBD1 (5 bases). CDR3 length: 14 amino acids. Germline assignment: CDR1 SGHDT and CDR2 YYEEEE. Between the trimmed V and J ends, which lost 2 bases and 3 bases, there was a span of 10 bases. Here the CDR3 reads CASSFSQGTDTQYF. Written as DNA, the CDR3 is TGTGCCAGCAGCTTCAGCCAGGGAACAGATACGCAGTATTTT.

DNA of the CDR3: TGTGCCAGTAGTATGCGGGACGGATCCTACGAGCAGTACTTC. As protein: CASSMRDGSYEQYF. This rearrangement joins TRBV19 to TRBJ2-7; tentatively, D is TRBD2 (6 bases). Germline loops: CDR1 LNHDA, CDR2 SQIVND (reference sequence). This CDR3 region has 14 residues. Trimming removed 3 bases at V and 1 base at J, with 10 bases between.

CDR3 region: CASSVSNSGNTIYF. DNA of the CDR3: TGTGCCAGCAGCGTATCGAACTCTGGAAACACCATATATTTT. The chain joins TRBV9 to TRBJ1-3; D call uncertain. V lost 1 base, J lost 0 bases, and 5 bases lay in between. CDR3 size: 14 residues. Germline CDR1 is SGDLS and CDR2 is YYNGEE.

This rearrangement joins TRBV4-1 to TRBJ1-2; D unresolved. CDR3 length equals 14 residues. CDR1 and CDR2 (germline): MGHRA, YSYEKL. Deletions cut 1 base from V and 8 bases from J, with 14 bases between. The CDR3 bases are TGCGCCAGCAGCCAAGTGCCGGGGATGGGGGGCTACACCTTC. Its translation is CASSQVPGMGGYTF.

The chain recombines TRBV6-1 with TRBJ1-5; D might be TRBD1 (5 bases). The germline V and J ends were trimmed by 2 bases and 6 bases, with 11 bases remaining between them. This CDR3 has 14 amino acids. Germline-derived CDR1 and CDR2 are MNHNS and SASEGT. DNA of the CDR3: TGTGCCAGCAGTGAACAGGGTATCGGTCAGCCCCAGCATTTT. This codes for CASSEQGIGQPQHF.

The rearrangement uses TRBV9 and TRBJ1-5; D unclear. The CDR3 runs to 13 residues. Germline lookup yields CDR1 SGDLS and CDR2 YYNGEE. Trimming removed 7 bases at V and 3 bases at J, with 11 bases between. Here the CDR3 DNA reads TGTGCCAGCGGAAAAGGGAACAATCAGCCCCAGCATTTT. Protein product: CASGKGNNQPQHF.

The chain recombines TRBV27 with TRBJ2-7; D possibly uses TRBD1 or TRBD2 (5 bases each). V was trimmed by 7 bases and J by 6 bases, leaving 16 bases between them. This CDR3 comprises 13 residues. CDR1 is MNHEY and CDR2 is SMNVEV in the germline V gene (reference sequence). CDR3 in DNA: TGTGCCAGCACGGGGACCTCCCCAAGCGAGCAGTACTTC. Translation: CASTGTSPSEQYF.

The chain is built from TRBV7-9 and TRBJ2-4, with 7 bases that match TRBD1. CDR1 is SEHNR, CDR2 FQNEAQ, per germline (reference sequence). The V and J ends lost 3 bases and 1 base, in that order; junction bases with no gene match: 6. The CDR3 totals 16 residues. The CDR3 DNA reads as TGTGCCAGCAGCTTGGGTACAGGGGAGGCCAAAAACATTCAGTACTTC. This gives the protein CASSLGTGEAKNIQYF.

J is TRBJ2-7 and V is TRBV27; no firm D call. This CDR3 comprises 13 residues. Germline CDR1 is MNHEY and CDR2 is SMNVEV (reference sequence). V lost 2 bases, J lost 3 bases, and 8 bases lay in between. CDR3 DNA sequence: TGTGCCAGCAGTTTAGGCGGCATCTACGAGCAGTACTTC. Its protein product is CASSLGGIYEQYF.